These 2 T cell receptor beta chains share one sample of origin, sequenced in a study of T cell changes during pregnancy in multiple sclerosis. Here immunoSEQ multiplex PCR was the method, and the copy in TCRdb shows in-frame clones only, minus some. Of 65,000 to 90,000 clones in the sample, about 91% were seen once. This specimen was PBMCs, taken in the first trimester of pregnancy. All receptors come from a female donor in good health, serving as a control in a pregnancy study. Some clones in this sample may be carry-over from other donors' samples.

The chain uses TRBV7-9 and TRBJ2-3; D is perhaps TRBD1 (6 bases). The germline gives CDR1 SEHNR, CDR2 FQNEAQ (reference sequence). The CDR3 contains 14 residues. The V end was cut by 3 bases, the J end by 1 base, with 8 bases between. The CDR3 protein is CASSFGQRTDTQYF. The CDR3 bases are TGTGCCAGCAGCTTTGGACAGCGCACAGATACGCAGTATTTT.

The gene calls are TRBV9 and TRBJ2-5, with TRBD2 identical over 8 bases. The CDR3 is 17 residues long. CDR1 and CDR2 from the germline V gene are SGDLS and YYNGEE. V shed 0 bases and J 5 bases; nucleotides not matched to a gene: 12. CDR3 nucleotides: TGTGCCAGCAGCGTAGACGGAGCGGGAGACATATCGGAGACCCAGTACTTC. It yields the protein CASSVDGAGDISETQYF.